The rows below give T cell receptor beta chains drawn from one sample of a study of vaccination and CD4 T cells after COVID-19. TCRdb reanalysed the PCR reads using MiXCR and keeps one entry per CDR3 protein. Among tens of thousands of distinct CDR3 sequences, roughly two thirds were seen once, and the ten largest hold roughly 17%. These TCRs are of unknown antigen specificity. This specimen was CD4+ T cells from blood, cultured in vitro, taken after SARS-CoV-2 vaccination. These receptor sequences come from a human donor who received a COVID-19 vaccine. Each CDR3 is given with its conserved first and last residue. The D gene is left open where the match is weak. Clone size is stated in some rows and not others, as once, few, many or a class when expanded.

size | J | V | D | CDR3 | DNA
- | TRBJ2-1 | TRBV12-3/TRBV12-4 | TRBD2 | CASSLGLQYNEQFF | TGTGCCAGCAGCCTGGGACTACAGTACAATGAGCAGTTCTTC
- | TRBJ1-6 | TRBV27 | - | CASSFLGQPRSPLHF | TGTGCCAGCAGTTTTCTGGGACAACCTCGATCACCCCTCCACTTT
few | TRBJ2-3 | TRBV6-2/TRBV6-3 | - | CASKTLRSTDTQYF | TGTGCCAGCAAAACTCTAAGATCCACAGATACGCAGTATTTT
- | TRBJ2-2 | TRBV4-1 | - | CASSHPERATARSFNTGELFF | TGCGCCAGCAGCCATCCCGAGCGGGCTACAGCTCGCAGTTTCAACACCGGGGAGCTGTTTTTT
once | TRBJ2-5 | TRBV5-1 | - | CASSSGTTLGETQYF | TGCGCCAGCAGCTCAGGGACCACTTTAGGAGAGACCCAGTACTTC
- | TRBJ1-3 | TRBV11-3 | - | CASSSPPGSPGNTIYF | TGTGCCAGCAGCTCGCCTCCAGGGTCCCCTGGAAACACCATATATTTT
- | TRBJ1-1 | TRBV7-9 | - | CASSLAGRNTEAFF | TGTGCCAGCAGCTTAGCTGGCAGGAACACTGAAGCTTTCTTT
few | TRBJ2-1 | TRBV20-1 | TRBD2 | CSAASETSAVEQFF | TGCAGTGCCGCCTCGGAGACTAGCGCCGTCGAGCAGTTCTTC
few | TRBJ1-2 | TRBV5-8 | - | CASSPRDLSNYGYTF | TGTGCCAGCAGCCCAAGGGACTTATCTAACTATGGCTACACCTTC
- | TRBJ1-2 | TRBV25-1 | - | CASDRKVVSGYTF | TGTGCCTCCGACCGAAAAGTTGTTTCTGGCTACACCTTC
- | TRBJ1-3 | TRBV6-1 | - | CATRGNGNTIYF | TGTGCCACAAGGGGGAATGGAAACACCATATATTTT
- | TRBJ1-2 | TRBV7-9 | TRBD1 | CASRPSPADRNYGYTF | TGTGCCAGCAGACCTAGCCCCGCGGACAGGAACTATGGCTACACCTTC
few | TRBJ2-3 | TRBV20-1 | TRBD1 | CSARGQGAPDTQYF | TGCAGTGCTAGAGGCCAGGGGGCGCCAGATACGCAGTATTTT
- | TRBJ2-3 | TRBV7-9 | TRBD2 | CASSLAGGSTDTQYF | TGTGCCAGCAGCTTAGCGGGGGGGAGCACAGATACGCAGTATTTT
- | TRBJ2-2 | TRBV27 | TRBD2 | CASRVSGGTNTGELFF | TGTGCCAGCAGAGTTAGCGGGGGGACGAACACCGGGGAGCTGTTTTTT
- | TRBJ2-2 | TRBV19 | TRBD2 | CASSLRGGAPVVFF | TGTGCCAGTAGTTTACGGGGGGGCGCCCCTGTTGTGTTTTTT
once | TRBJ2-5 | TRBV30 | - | CAWSTSSETQYF | TGTGCCTGGAGTACTAGCTCAGAGACCCAGTACTTC
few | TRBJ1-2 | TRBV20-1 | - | CSASDSGQGHGYTF | TGCAGTGCTAGTGATTCAGGGCAGGGGCATGGCTACACCTTC
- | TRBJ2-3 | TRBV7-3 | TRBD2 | CASSRTSGGPGDTQYF | TGTGCCAGCAGCAGGACTAGCGGGGGCCCTGGAGATACGCAGTATTTT
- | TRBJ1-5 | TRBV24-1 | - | CATSLDSNQPQHF | TGTGCCACCAGTTTGGATAGCAATCAGCCCCAGCATTTT
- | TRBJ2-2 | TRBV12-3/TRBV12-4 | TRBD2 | CASRTSGTGELFF | TGTGCCAGCAGGACTAGCGGGACCGGGGAGCTGTTTTTT
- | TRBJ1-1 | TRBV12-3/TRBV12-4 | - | CASRDQPLGRRGNTEAFF | TGTGCCAGCAGAGATCAACCCCTGGGGAGGCGGGGAAACACTGAAGCTTTCTTT
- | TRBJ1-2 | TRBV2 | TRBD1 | CASREPQGHYGYTF | TGTGCCAGCAGGGAGCCACAGGGGCACTATGGCTACACCTTC